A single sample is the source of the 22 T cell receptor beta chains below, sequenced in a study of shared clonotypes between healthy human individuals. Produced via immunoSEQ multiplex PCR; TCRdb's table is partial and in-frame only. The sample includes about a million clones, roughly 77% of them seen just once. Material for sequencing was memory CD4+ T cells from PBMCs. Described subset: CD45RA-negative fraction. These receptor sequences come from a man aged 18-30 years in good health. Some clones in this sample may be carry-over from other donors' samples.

For the CDR3, the DNA is TGTGCCAGCACCCCGAGGGATTGGGGCACCGGGGAGCTGTTTTTT. Its protein is CASTPRDWGTGELFF. V and J are TRBV9 and TRBJ2-2; tentative D call: TRBD2 (5 bases). V was clipped by 6 bases and J by 4 bases, with 16 bases between them. Looked up from germline, CDR1 is SGDLS and CDR2 is YYNGEE. This CDR3 has 15 residues.

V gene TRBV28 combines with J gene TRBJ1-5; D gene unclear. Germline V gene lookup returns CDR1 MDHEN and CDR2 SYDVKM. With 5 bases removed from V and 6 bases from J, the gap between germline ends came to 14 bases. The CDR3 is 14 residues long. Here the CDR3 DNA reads TGTGCCAGCAGTCCCGACCTGATGGGTCAGCCCCAGCATTTT. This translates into CASSPDLMGQPQHF. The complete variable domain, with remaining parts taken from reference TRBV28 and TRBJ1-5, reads DVKVTQSSRYLVKRTGEKVFLECVQDMDHENMFWYRQDPGLGLRLIYFSYDVKMKEKGDIPEGYSVSREKKERFSLILESASTNQTSMYLCASSPDLMGQPQHFGDGTRLSIL.

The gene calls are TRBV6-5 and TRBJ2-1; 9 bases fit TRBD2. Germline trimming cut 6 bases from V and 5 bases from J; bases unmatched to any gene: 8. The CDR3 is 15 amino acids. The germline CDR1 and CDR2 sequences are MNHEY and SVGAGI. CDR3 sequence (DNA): TGTGCCAGCAGCCAAGGACTAGCGATCCACAATGAGCAGTTCTTC. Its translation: CASSQGLAIHNEQFF.

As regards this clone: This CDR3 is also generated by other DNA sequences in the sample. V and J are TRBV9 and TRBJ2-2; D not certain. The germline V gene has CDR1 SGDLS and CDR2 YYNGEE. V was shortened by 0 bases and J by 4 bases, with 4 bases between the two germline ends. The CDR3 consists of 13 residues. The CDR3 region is CASSVVGTGELFF. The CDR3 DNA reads TGTGCCAGCAGCGTAGTAGGCACCGGGGAGCTGTTTTTT.

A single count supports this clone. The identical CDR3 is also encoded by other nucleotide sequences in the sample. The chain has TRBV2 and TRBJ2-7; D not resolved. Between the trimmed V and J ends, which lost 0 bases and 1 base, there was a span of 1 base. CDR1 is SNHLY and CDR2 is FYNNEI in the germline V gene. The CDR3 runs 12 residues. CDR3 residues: CASSEASYEQYF. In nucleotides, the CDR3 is TGTGCCAGCAGTGAAGCGTCCTACGAGCAGTACTTC.

CDR3 amino acids: CASSYGRGYEQYF. CDR3 nucleotide sequence: TGTGCCAGCAGCTACGGGAGAGGGTACGAGCAGTACTTC. This chain uses TRBV11-2 with TRBJ2-7; D possibly corresponds to TRBD2 (6 bases). There are 13 residues in the CDR3. CDR1 is SGHAT, CDR2 FQNNGV, per germline. Trimming left V 4 bases short and J 4 bases short, with 11 bases between.

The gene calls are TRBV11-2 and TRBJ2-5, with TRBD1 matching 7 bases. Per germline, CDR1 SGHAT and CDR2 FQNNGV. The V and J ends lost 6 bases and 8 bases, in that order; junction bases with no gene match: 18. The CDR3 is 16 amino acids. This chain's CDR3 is CASRPRDRNLPGTQYF. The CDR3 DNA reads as TGTGCCAGCAGGCCCAGGGACAGAAATCTCCCGGGCACCCAGTACTTC.

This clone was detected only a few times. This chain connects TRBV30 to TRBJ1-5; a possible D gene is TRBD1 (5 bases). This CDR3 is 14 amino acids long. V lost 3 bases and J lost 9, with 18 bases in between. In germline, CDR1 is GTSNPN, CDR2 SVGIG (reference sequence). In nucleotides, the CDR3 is TGTGCCTGGAGCGCGGACACCGTCAGTGGGCCCCAGCATTTT. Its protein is CAWSADTVSGPQHF.

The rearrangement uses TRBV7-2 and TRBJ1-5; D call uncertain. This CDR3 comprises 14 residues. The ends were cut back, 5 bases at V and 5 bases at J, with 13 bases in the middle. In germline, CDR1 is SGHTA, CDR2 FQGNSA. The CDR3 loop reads CASSPDGGYQPQHF. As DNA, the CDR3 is TGTGCCAGCAGCCCGGACGGAGGGTATCAGCCCCAGCATTTT.

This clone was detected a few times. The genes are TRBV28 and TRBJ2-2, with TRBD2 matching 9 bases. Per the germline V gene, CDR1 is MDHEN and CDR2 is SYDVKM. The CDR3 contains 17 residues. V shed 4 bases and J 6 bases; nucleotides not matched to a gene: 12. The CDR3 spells CASSSLSGSAVSGELFF. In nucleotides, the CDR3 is TGTGCCAGCAGTTCTCTTAGCGGGAGCGCAGTTTCCGGGGAGCTGTTTTTT.

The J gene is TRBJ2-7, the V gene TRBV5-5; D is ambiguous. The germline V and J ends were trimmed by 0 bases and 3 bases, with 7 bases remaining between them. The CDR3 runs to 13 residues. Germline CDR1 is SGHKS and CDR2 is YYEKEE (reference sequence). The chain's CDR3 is CASSLESLYEQYF. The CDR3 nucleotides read TGTGCCAGCAGCTTGGAAAGCCTCTACGAGCAGTACTTC.

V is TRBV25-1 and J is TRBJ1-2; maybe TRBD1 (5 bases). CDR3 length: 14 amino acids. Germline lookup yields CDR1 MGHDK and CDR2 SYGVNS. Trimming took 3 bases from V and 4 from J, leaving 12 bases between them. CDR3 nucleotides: TGTGCCAGCAGTGACTTAGGACAAATCTATGGCTACACCTTC. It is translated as CASSDLGQIYGYTF.

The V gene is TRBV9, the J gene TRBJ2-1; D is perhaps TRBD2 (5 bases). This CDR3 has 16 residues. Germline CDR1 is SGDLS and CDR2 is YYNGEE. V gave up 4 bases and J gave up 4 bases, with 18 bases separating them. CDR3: CASSPNVGAAYNEQFF. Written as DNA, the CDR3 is TGTGCCAGCAGCCCGAATGTGGGAGCGGCATACAATGAGCAGTTCTTC.

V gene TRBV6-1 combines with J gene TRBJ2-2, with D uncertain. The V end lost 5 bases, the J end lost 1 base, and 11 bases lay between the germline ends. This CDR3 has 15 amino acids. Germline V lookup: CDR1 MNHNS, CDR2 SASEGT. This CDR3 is CASSWSGLNTGELFF. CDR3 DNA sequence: TGTGCCAGCAGTTGGAGTGGTTTGAACACCGGGGAGCTGTTTTTT.

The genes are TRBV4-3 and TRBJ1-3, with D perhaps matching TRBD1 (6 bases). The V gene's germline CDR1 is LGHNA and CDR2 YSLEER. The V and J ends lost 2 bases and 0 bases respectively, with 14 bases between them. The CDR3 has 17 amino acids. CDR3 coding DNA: TGCGCCAGCAGCCAAAACAGGGTCCTTCTCTCTGGAAACACCATATATTTT. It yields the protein CASSQNRVLLSGNTIYF.

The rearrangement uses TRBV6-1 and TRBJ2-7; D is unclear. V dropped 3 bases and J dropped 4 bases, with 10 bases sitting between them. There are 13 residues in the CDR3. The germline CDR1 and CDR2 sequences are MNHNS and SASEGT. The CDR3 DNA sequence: TGTGCCAGCAGTGAGAAGGCATCATACGAGCAGTACTTC. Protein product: CASSEKASYEQYF.

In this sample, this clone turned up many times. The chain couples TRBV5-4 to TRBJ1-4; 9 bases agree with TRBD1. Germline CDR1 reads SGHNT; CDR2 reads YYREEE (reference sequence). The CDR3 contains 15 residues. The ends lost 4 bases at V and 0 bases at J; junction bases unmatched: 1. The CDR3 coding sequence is TGTGCCAGCAGCACAGGGGGCGCAACTAATGAAAAACTGTTTTTT. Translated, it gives CASSTGGATNEKLFF.

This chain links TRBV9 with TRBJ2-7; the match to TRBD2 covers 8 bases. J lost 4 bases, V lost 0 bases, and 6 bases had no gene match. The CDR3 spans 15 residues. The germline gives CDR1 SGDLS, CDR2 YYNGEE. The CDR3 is CASSVGVAGPYEQYF. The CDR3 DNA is TGTGCCAGCAGCGTAGGGGTAGCGGGACCGTACGAGCAGTACTTC.

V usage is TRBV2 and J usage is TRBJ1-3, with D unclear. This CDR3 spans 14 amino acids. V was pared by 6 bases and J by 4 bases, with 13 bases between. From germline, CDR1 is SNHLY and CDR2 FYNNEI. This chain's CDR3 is CASSQTDEGNTIYF. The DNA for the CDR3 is TGTGCCAGCAGCCAAACGGACGAGGGAAACACCATATATTTT. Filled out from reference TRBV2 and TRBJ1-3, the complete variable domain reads EPEVTQTPSHQVTQMGQEVILRCVPISNHLYFYWYRQILGQKVEFLVSFYNNEISEKSEIFDDQFSVERPDGSNFTLKIRSTKLEDSAMYFCASSQTDEGNTIYFGEGSWLTVV.

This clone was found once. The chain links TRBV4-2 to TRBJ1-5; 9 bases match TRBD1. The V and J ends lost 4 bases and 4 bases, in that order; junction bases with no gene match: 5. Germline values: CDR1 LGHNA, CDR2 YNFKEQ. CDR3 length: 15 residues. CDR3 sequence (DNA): TGTGCCAGCAGCCCCGGGACAGGGAAGAATCAGCCCCAGCATTTT. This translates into CASSPGTGKNQPQHF.

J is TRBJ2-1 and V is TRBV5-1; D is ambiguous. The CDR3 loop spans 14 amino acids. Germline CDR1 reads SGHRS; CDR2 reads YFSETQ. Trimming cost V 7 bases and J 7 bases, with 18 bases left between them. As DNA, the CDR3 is TGCGCCAGCTATGTTCGTTCCTACAAGAATGAGCAGTTCTTC. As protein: CASYVRSYKNEQFF.

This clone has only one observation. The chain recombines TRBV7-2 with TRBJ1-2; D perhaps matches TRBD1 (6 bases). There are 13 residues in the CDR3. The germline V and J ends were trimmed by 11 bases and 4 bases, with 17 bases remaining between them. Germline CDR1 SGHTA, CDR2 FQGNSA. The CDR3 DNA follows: TGTGCCGCGTCTGGGGGGCGCGGCTATGGCTACACCTTC. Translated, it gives CAASGGRGYGYTF.